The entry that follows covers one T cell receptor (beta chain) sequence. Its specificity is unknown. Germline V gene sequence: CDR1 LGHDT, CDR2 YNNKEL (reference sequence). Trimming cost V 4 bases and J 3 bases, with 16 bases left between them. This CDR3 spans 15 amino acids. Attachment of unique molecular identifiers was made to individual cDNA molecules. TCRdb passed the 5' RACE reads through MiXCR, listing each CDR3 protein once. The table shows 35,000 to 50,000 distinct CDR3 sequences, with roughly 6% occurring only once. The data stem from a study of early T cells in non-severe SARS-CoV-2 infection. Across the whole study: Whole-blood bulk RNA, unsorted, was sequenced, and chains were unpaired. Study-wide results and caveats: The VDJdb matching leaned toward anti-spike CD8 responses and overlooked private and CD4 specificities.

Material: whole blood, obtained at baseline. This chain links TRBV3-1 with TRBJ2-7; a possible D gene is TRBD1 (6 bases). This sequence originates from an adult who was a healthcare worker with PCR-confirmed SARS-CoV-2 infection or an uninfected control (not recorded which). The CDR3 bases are TGTGCCAGCAGCCCCTGGGGGCAGGGAAACTACGAGCAGTACTTC. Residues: CASSPWGQGNYEQYF.